The rows below give T cell receptor beta chains drawn from one sample of a study of cytomegalovirus exposure and HLA in healthy donors. Here immunoSEQ multiplex PCR was the method, and the copy in TCRdb shows in-frame clones only, minus some. The sample has a few hundred thousand clones, around 90% seen once. The sequencing input was PBMCs. Receptor source: a woman aged 18-35 years in good health and CMV-seronegative. CDR3s include the opening cysteine and the closing phenylalanine or tryptophan. The D gene is left open where the match is weak. Part of the rows lack a size; the others show once, few, many or a class for expanded clones.

>TRBV27|NA|TRBD2|TRBJ2-3
CASSLSGGGPDTQYF
TGTGCCAGCAGTTTAAGCGGGGGGGGTCCCGATACGCAGTATTTT
>TRBV29-1|NA|NA|TRBJ2-7
CSVVILDREVSYEQYF
TGCAGCGTTGTAATCTTGGACAGAGAAGTCTCCTACGAGCAGTACTTC
>TRBV7-9|NA|TRBD1|TRBJ1-3
CASSGQDSGNTIYF
TGTGCCAGCAGCGGACAGGACTCTGGAAACACCATATATTTT
>TRBV27|NA|NA|TRBJ1-2
CASSLTRGGTYGYTF
TGTGCCAGCAGTTTGACACGCGGGGGTACCTATGGCTACACCTTC
>TRBV6-5|NA|NA|TRBJ1-4
CASSYSTGEANEKLFF
TGTGCCAGCAGTTACTCGACTGGGGAGGCTAATGAAAAACTGTTTTTT
>TRBV6-5|NA|NA|TRBJ2-5
CASGALRETQYF
TGTGCCAGCGGGGCACTCCGAGAGACCCAGTACTTC
>TRBV30|NA|NA|TRBJ1-2
CAWSVLSGLYGYTF
TGTGCCTGGAGTGTACTCTCAGGGCTCTATGGCTACACCTTC
>TRBV4-2|once|NA|TRBJ2-1
CASSRELAGRSEQFF
TGTGCCAGCAGCCGCGAGTTGGCGGGGAGGAGTGAGCAGTTCTTC
>TRBV5-3|NA|NA|TRBJ2-1
CARSFALFEQFF
TGTGCCAGAAGCTTTGCGCTTTTTGAGCAGTTCTTC
>TRBV9|NA|NA|TRBJ1-3
CASSSHPIGQEIYF
TGTGCCAGCAGCTCACACCCGATAGGCCAGGAAATATATTTT
>TRBV10-3|NA|NA|TRBJ1-1
CAITQGDTEAFF
TGTGCCATCACGCAGGGCGACACTGAAGCTTTCTTT
>TRBV5-1|NA|TRBD1|TRBJ2-3
CASSLGQGSTDTQYF
TGCGCCAGCAGCTTAGGACAGGGATCCACAGATACGCAGTATTTT
>TRBV7-9|NA|TRBD2|TRBJ2-3
CASSKERGLDTQYF
TGTGCCAGCAGCAAGGAGCGGGGGTTGGATACGCAGTATTTT
>TRBV6-6|NA|NA|TRBJ2-7
CASSNQGGEQYF
TGTGCCAGCAGTAACCAAGGGGGCGAGCAGTACTTC
>TRBV7-2|once|NA|TRBJ2-7
CASSFVATHYEQYF
TGTGCCAGCAGCTTCGTGGCGACTCACTACGAGCAGTACTTC
>TRBV30|NA|NA|TRBJ2-3
CAWKPGVTQYF
TGTGCCTGGAAGCCGGGGGTGACGCAGTATTTT
>TRBV6-6|NA|NA|TRBJ1-2
CASSYSGGTGYTF
TGTGCCAGCAGTTACTCAGGGGGAACTGGCTACACCTTC
>TRBV7-9|few|NA|TRBJ2-2
CASSFARDTGELFF
TGTGCCAGCAGCTTTGCTCGGGACACCGGGGAGCTGTTTTTT
>TRBV6-1|NA|NA|TRBJ1-2
CASGEGNGYTF
TGTGCCAGCGGGGAGGGCAATGGCTACACCTTC
>TRBV5-4|NA|TRBD1|TRBJ2-2
CASSLIGGNTGELFF
TGTGCCAGCAGCTTGATAGGGGGCAACACCGGGGAGCTGTTTTTT
>TRBV5-5|NA|TRBD1|TRBJ1-5
CASSRGQGVGQPQHF
TGTGCCAGCAGCAGGGGACAGGGGGTGGGTCAGCCCCAGCATTTT
>TRBV19|NA|NA|TRBJ2-2
CASSMIVGASGELFF
TGTGCCAGTAGTATGATAGTAGGGGCCAGCGGGGAGCTGTTTTTT
>TRBV30|NA|NA|TRBJ1-3
CAWSKTGHSGNTIYF
TGTGCCTGGAGTAAAACAGGGCACTCTGGAAACACCATATATTTT
>TRBV7-2|few|NA|TRBJ2-2
CASSLATSTGELFF
TGTGCCAGCAGCTTAGCGACTAGCACCGGGGAGCTGTTTTTT
>TRBV28|NA|NA|TRBJ1-2
CASTKPGGQGPVSYTF
TGTGCCAGCACCAAACCCGGGGGGCAGGGTCCGGTAAGCTACACCTTC
>TRBV6-5|NA|TRBD1|TRBJ1-2
CASSYTDPGQGYGYTF
TGTGCCAGCAGTTACACAGACCCGGGACAGGGGTATGGCTACACCTTC
>TRBV7-9|NA|TRBD2|TRBJ2-2
CASSPREGANTGELFF
TGTGCCAGCAGCCCCCGGGAGGGGGCGAACACCGGGGAGCTGTTTTTT
>TRBV30|NA|TRBD1|TRBJ1-1
CAWSLQGARTEAFF
TGTGCCTGGAGTCTCCAGGGGGCGAGGACTGAAGCTTTCTTT
>TRBV28|NA|NA|TRBJ1-5
CASSFYPGAPPDQPQHF
TGTGCCAGCAGTTTTTATCCAGGGGCACCACCTGATCAGCCCCAGCATTTT
>TRBV6-1|NA|TRBD1|TRBJ1-1
CASRRQGLAEAFF
TGTGCCAGCAGGCGACAGGGGCTGGCTGAAGCTTTCTTT
>TRBV11-3|NA|NA|TRBJ1-2
CASSLHRVKDYGYTF
TGTGCCAGCAGCTTACACAGGGTTAAGGACTATGGCTACACCTTC
>TRBV2|NA|NA|TRBJ1-4
CASSDSTTNEKLFF
TGTGCCAGCAGTGATTCAACAACTAATGAAAAACTGTTTTTT
>TRBV7-7|few|NA|TRBJ1-3
CASSSRSGNTIYF
TGTGCTAGCAGCTCGCGCTCTGGAAACACCATATATTTT
>TRBV5-4|NA|TRBD1|TRBJ1-2
CASSLGRGTGAGGYGYTF
TGTGCCAGCAGCTTGGGCCGGGGGACAGGGGCTGGAGGCTATGGCTACACCTTC